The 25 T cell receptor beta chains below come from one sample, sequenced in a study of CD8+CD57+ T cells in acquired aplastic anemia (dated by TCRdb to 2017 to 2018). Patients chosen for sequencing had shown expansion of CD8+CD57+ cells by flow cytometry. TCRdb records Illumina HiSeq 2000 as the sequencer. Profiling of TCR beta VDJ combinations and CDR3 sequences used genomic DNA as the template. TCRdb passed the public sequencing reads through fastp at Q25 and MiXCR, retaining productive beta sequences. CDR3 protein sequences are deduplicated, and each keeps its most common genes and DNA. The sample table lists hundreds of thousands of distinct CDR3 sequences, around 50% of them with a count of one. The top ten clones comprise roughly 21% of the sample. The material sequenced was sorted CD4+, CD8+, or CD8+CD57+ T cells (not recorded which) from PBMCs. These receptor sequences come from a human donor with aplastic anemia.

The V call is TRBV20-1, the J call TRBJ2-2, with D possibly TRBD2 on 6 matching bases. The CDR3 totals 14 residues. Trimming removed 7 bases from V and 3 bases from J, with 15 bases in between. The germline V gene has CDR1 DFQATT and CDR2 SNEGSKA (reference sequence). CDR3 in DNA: TGCAGTGTATTGCCGGGAGACGACACCGGGGAGCTGTTTTTT. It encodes CSVLPGDDTGELFF.

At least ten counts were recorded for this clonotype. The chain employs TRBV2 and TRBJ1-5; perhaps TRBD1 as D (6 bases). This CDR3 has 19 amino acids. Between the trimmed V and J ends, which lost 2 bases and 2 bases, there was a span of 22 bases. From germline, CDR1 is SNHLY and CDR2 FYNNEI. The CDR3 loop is CASSESSRGPGYRNQPQHF. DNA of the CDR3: TGTGCCAGCAGTGAATCCAGCAGGGGCCCCGGGTATCGCAATCAGCCCCAGCATTTT.

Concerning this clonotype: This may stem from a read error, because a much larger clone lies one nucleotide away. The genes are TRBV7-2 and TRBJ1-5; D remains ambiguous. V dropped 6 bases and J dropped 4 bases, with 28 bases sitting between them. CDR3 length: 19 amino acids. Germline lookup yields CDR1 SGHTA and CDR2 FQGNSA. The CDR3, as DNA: TGTGCCAGCAGTCTAGGCCCCGGTGGTAGTGGGGTCGTGAATCAGCCCCAGCATTTT. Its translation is CASSLGPGGSGVVNQPQHF. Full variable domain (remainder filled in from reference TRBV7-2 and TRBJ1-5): GAGVSQSPSNKVTEKGKDVELRCDPISGHTALYWYRQSLGQGLEFLIYFQGNSAPDKSGLPSDRFSAERTGGSVSTLTIQRTQQEDSAVYLCASSLGPGGSGVVNQPQHFGDGTRLSIL.

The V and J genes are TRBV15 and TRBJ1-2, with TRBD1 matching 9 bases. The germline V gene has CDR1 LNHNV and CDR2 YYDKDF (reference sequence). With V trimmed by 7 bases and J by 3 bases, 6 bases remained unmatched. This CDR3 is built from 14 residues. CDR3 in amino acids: CATKQGAADYGYTF. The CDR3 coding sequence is TGTGCCACCAAACAGGGGGCTGCGGACTATGGCTACACCTTC.

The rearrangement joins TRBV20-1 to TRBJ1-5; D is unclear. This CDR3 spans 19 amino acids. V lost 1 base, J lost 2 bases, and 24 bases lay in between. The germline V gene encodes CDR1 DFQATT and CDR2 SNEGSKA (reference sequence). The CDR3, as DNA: TGCAGTGCTAGAGCGACTACCTCCTTCGGGGTCGATGGCAATCAGCCCCAGCATTTT. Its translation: CSARATTSFGVDGNQPQHF.

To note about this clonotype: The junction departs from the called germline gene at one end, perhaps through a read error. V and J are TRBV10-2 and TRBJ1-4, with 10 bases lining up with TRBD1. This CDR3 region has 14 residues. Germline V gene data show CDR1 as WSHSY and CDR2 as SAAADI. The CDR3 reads CASSLGTGAEKLLF. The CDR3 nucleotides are TGTGCCAGCAGCCTTGGGACAGGGGCGGAAAAACTGCTTTTT.

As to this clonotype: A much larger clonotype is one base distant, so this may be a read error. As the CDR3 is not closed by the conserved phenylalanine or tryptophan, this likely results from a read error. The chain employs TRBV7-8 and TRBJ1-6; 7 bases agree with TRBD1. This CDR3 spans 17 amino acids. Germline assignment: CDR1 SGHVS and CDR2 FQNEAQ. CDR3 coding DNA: TGCGCCAGCAGCCCAGGGGGGCAAAGGGGGGTCAATTCACCCCTCCACCTT. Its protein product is CASSPGGQRGVNSPLHL.

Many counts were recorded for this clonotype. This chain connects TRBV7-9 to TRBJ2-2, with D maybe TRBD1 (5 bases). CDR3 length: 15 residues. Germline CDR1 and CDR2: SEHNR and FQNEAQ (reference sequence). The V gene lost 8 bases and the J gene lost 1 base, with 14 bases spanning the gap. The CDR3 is CASLGEYMNTGELFF. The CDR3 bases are TGTGCCAGCTTAGGGGAATATATGAACACCGGGGAGCTGTTTTTT.

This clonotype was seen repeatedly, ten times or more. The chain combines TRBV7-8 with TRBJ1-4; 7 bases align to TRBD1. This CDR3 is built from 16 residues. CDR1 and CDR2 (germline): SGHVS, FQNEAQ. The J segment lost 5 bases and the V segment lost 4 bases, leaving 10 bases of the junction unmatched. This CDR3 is CASSSQGRRENEKLFF. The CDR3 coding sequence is TGTGCCAGCAGCTCACAGGGGAGGAGGGAAAATGAAAAACTGTTTTTT.

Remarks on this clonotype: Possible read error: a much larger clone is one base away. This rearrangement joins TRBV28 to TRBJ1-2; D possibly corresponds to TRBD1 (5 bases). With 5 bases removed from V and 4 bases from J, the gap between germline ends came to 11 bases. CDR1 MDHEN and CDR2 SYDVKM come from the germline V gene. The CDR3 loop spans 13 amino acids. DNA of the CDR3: TGTGCCAGCAGTCCTCCTCAGGGCTATGGCTACACCTTC. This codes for CASSPPQGYGYTF.

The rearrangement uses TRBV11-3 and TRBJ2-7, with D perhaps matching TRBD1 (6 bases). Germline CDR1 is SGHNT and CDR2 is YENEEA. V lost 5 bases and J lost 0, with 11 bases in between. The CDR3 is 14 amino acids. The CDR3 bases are TGTGCCAGCAGCCACTGGACAGACTCCTACGAGCAGTACTTC. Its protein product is CASSHWTDSYEQYF.

CDR3 region: CASSIDASRDTFF. CDR3 coding DNA: TGTGCCAGTAGTATAGATGCGAGCAGGGATACTTTCTTT. The chain combines TRBV19 with TRBJ1-1, with D maybe TRBD1 (5 bases). V shed 0 bases and J shed 12 bases, with 14 bases lying between them. The CDR3 has 13 amino acids. Germline V gene lookup returns CDR1 LNHDA and CDR2 SQIVND (reference sequence).

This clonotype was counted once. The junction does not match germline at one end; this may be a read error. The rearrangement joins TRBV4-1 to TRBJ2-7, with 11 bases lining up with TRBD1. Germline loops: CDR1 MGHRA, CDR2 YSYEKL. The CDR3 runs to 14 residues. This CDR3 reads CASKPGQGGVERYF. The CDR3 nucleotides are TGCGCCAGCAAACCGGGACAGGGGGGCGTCGAGCGGTACTTC.

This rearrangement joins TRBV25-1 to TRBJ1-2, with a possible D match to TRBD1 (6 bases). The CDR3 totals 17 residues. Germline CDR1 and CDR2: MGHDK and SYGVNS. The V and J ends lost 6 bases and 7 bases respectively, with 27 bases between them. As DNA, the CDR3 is TGTGCCAGCAGCCCACAAGGAACACGAGGGGGGGAGGTTGGCTACACCTTC. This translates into CASSPQGTRGGEVGYTF.

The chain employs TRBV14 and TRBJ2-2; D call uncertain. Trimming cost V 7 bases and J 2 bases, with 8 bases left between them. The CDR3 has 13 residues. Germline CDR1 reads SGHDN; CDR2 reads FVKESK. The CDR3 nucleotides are TGTGCCAGCAATCACGGAAACACCGGGGAGCTGTTTTTT. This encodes CASNHGNTGELFF. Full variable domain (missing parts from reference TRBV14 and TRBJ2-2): EAGVTQFPSHSVIEKGQTVTLRCDPISGHDNLYWYRRVMGKEIKFLLHFVKESKQDESGMPNNRFLAERTGGTYSTLKVQPAELEDSGVYFCASNHGNTGELFFGEGSRLTVL.

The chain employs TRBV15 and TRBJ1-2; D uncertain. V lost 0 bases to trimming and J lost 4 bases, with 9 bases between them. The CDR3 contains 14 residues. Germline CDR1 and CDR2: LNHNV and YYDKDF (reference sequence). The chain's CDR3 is CATSRDGHGYGYTF. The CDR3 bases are TGTGCCACCAGCAGAGATGGGCATGGCTATGGCTACACCTTC.

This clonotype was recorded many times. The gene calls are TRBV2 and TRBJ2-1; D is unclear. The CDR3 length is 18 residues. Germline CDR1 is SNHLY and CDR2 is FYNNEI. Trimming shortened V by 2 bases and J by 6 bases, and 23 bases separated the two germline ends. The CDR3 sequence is CASSEFGQARNYGNEQFF. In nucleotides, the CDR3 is TGTGCCAGCAGTGAATTCGGGCAGGCGAGGAACTACGGCAATGAGCAGTTCTTC. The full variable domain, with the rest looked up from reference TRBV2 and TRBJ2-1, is EPEVTQTPSHQVTQMGQEVILRCVPISNHLYFYWYRQILGQKVEFLVSFYNNEISEKSEIFDDQFSVERPDGSNFTLKIRSTKLEDSAMYFCASSEFGQARNYGNEQFFGPGTRLTVL.

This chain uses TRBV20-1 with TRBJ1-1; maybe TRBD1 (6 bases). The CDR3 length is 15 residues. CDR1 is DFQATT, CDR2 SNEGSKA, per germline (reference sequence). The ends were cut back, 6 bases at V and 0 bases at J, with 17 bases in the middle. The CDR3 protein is CSALNMDSLNTEAFF. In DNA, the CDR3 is TGCAGTGCCCTTAATATGGACAGCCTGAACACTGAAGCTTTCTTT.

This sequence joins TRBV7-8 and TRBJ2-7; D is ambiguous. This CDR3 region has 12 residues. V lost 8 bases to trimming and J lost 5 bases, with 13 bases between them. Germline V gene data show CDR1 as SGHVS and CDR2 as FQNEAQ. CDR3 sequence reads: CASSLQNDEQYF. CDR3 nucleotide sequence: TGTGCCAGCTCGCTACAGAACGACGAGCAGTACTTC. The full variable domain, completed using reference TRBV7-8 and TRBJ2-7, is GAGVSQSPRYKVAKRGQDVALRCDPISGHVSLFWYQQALGQGPEFLTYFQNEAQLDKSGLPSDRFFAERPEGSVSTLKIQRTQQEDSAVYLCASSLQNDEQYFGPGTRLTVT.

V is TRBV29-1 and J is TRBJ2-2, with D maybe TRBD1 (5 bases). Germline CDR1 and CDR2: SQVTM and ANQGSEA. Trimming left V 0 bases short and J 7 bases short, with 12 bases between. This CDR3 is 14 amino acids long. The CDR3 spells CSVEDRGHSGELFF. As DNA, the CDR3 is TGCAGCGTTGAAGATAGGGGCCATAGCGGGGAGCTGTTTTTT.

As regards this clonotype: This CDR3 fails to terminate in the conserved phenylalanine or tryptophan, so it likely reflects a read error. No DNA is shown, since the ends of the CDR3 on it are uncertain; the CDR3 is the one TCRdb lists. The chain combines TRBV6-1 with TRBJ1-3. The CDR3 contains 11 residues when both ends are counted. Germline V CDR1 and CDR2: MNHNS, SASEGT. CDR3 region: CASSYPPSGDT.

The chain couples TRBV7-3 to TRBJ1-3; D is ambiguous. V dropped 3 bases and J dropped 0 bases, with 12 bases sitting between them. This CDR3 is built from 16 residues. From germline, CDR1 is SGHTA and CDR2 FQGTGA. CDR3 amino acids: CASSLVGGSSGNTIYF. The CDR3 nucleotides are TGTGCCAGCAGCTTGGTCGGAGGAAGCTCTGGAAACACCATATATTTT.

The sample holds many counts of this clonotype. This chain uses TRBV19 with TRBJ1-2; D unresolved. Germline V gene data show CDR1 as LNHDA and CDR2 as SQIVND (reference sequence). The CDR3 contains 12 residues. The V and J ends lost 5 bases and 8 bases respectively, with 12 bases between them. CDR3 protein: CASSDPWFGYTF. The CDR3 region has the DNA TGTGCCAGTAGTGATCCCTGGTTCGGCTACACCTTC.

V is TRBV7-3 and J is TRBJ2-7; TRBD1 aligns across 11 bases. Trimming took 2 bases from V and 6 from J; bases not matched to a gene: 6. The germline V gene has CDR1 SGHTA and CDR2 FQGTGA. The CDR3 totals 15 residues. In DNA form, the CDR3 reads TGTGCCAGCAGCTTATGGACAGGGGGCGCGGGCGAGCAGTACTTC. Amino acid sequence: CASSLWTGGAGEQYF.

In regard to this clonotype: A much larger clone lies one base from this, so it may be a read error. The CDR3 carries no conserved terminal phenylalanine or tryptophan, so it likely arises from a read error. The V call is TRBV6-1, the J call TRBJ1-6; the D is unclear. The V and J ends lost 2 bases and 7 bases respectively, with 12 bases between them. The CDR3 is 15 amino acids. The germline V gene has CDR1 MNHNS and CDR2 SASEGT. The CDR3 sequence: CASSENPYQNSPLHS. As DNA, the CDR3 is TGTGCCAGCAGTGAAAATCCCTACCAGAATTCACCCCTCCACTCT.